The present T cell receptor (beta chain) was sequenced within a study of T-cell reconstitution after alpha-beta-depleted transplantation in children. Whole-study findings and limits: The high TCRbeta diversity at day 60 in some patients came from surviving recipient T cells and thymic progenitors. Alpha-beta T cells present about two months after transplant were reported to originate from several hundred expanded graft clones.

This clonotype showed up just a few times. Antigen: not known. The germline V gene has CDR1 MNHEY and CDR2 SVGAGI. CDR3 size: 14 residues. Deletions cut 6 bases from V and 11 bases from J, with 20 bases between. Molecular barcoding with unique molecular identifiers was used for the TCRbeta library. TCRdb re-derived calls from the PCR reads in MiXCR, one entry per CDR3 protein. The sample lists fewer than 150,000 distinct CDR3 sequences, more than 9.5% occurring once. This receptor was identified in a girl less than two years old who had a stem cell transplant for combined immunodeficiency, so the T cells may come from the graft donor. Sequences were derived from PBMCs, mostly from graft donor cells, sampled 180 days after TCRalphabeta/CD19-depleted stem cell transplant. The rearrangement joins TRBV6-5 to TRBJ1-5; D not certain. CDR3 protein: CASSPDRAARAQHF. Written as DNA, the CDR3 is TGTGCCAGCAGCCCCGATAGGGCAGCTCGGGCCCAGCATTTT.